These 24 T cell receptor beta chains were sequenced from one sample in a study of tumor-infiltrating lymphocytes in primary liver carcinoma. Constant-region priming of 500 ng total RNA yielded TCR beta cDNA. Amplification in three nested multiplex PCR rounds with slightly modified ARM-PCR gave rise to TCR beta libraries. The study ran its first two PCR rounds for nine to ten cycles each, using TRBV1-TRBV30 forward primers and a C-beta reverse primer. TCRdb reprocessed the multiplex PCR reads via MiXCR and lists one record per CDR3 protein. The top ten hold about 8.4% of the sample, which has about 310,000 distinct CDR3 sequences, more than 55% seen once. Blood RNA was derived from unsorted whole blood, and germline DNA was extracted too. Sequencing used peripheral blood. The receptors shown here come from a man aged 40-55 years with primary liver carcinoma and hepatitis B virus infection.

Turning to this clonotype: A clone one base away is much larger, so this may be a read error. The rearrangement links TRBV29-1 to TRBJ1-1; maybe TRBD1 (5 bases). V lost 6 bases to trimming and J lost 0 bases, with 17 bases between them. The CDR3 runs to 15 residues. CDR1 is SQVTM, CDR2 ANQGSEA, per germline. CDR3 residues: CSVMGDGKMNTEAFF. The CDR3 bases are TGCAGCGTCATGGGGGACGGAAAAATGAACACTGAAGCTTTCTTT.

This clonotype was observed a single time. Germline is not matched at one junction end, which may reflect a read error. The CDR3: CASSIDGGHNSPLHF. In DNA, the CDR3 is TGTGCCAGCAGCATCGACGGGGGGCATAATTCACCCCTCCACTTC. The V and J genes are TRBV11-1 and TRBJ1-6; possibly TRBD1 for D (6 bases). The germline gives CDR1 SGHAT, CDR2 FQDESV (reference sequence). CDR3 length equals 15 residues.

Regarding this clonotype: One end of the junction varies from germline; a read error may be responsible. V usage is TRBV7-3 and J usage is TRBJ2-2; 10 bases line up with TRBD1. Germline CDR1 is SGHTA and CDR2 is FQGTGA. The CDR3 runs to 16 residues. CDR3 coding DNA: TGTGCCAGCAGCCCCCTCGGACAGGGGGGTTCCGGGGATCTGTTTTTT. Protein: CASSPLGQGGSGDLFF.

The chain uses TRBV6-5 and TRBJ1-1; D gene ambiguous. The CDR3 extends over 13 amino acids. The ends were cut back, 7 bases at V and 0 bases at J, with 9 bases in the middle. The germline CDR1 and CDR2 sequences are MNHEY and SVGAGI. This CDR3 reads CASISGLNTEAFF. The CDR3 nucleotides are TGTGCCAGCATCTCAGGATTGAACACTGAAGCTTTCTTT.

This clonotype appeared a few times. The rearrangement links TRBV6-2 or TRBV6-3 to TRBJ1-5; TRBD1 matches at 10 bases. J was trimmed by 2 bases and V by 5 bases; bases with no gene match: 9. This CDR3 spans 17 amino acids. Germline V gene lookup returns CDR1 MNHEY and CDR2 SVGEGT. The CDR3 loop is CASSHTAGTGGNQPQHF. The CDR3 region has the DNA TGTGCCAGCAGTCATACAGCAGGGACAGGGGGCAATCAGCCCCAGCATTTT.

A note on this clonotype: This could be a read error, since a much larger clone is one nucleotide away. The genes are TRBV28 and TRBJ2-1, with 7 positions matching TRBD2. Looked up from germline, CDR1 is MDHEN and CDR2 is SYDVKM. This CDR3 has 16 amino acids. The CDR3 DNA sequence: TGTGTCAGCAGTTCAACCCACGGGAGGTCTTTGAATGAGCAGTTCTTC. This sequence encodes CVSSSTHGRSLNEQFF.

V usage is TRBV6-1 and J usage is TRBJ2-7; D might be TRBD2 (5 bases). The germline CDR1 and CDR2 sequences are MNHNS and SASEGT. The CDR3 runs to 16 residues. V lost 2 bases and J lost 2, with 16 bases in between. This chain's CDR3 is CASSELMRVETYEQYF. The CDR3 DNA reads TGTGCCAGCAGTGAACTGATGAGGGTGGAGACCTACGAGCAGTACTTC.

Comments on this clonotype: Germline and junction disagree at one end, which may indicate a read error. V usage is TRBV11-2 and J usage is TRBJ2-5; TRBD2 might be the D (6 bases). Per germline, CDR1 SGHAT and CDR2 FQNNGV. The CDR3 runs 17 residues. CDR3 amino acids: CASILYPGVAAQETQYF. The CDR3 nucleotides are TGTGCTAGCATCTTATACCCGGGGGTAGCGGCACAAGAGACCCAGTACTTC. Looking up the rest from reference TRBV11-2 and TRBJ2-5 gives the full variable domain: EAGVAQSPRYKIIEKRQSVAFWCNPISGHATLYWYQQILGQGPKLLIQFQNNGVVDDSQLPKDRFSAERLKGVDSTLKIQPAKLEDSAVYLCASILYPGVAAQETQYFGPGTRLLVL.

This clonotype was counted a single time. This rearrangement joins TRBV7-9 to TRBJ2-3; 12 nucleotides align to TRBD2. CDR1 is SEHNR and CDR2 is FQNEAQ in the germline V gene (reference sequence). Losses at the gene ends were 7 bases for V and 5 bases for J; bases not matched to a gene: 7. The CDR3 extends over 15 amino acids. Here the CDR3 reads CASNPPGLAGDTQYF. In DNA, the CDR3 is TGTGCCAGCAACCCCCCGGGACTAGCGGGAGATACGCAGTATTTT. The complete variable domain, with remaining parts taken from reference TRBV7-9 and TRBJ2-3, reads DTGVSQNPRHKITKRGQNVTFRCDPISEHNRLYWYRQTLGQGPEFLTYFQNEAQLEKSRLLSDRFSAERPKGSFSTLEIQRTEQGDSAMYLCASNPPGLAGDTQYFGPGTRLTVL.

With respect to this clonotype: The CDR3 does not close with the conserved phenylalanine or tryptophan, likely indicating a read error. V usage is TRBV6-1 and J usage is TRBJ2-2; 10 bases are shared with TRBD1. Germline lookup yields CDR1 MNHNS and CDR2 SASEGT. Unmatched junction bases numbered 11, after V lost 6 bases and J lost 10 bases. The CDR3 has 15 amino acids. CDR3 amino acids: CASRTGGGGAEELFS. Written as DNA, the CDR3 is TGTGCCAGCAGGACAGGGGGCGGAGGAGCCGAGGAGCTGTTTTCT.

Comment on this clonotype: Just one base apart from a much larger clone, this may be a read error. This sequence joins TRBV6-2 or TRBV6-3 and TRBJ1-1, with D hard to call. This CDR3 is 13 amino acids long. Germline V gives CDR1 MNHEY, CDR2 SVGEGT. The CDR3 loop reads CVSSPDLWTEAFF. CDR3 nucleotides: TGTGTCAGCAGCCCGGATTTGTGGACTGAAGCTTTCTTT.

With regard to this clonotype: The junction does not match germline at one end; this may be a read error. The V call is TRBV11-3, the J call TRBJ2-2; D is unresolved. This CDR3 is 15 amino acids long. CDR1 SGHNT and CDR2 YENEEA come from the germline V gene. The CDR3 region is CANSSHSRVTGELFF. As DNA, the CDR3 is TGTGCCAACAGCTCCCATTCAAGGGTCACCGGGGAGCTGTTTTTT.

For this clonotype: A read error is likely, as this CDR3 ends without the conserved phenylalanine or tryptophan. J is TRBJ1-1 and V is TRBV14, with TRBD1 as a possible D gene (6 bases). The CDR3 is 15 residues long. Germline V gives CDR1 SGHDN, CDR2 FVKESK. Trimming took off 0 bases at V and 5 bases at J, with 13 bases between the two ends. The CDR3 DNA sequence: TGTGCCAGCAGCCAAGATATTGGGGGGCAGACTGAAGCTTTCTCT. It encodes CASSQDIGGQTEAFS.

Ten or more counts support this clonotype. The CDR3 DNA reads as TGTGCCAGCAGTGTTCCGGGACAGGGATCAGAGACCCAGTACTTC. Amino acids: CASSVPGQGSETQYF. The chain employs TRBV6-5 and TRBJ2-5; 9 bases are a match to TRBD1. With V trimmed by 5 bases and J by 4 bases, 8 bases remained unmatched. CDR1 is MNHEY and CDR2 is SVGAGI in the germline V gene. The CDR3 is 15 residues long.

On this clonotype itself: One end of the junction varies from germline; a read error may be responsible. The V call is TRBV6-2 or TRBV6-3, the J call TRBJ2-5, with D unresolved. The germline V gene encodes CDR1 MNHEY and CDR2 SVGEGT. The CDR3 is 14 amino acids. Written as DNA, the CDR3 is TGTGCCAACAGTCACGACGGTTTACAAGAGACCCAGTACTTC. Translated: CANSHDGLQETQYF.

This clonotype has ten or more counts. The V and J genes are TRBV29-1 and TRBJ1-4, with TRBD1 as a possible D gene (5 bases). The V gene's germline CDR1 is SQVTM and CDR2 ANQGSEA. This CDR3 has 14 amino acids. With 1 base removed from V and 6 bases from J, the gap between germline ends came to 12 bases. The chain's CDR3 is CSVEGSRDDEKLFF. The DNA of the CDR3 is TGCAGCGTTGAAGGTTCCAGGGATGATGAAAAACTGTTTTTT.

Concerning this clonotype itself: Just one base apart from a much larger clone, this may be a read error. In nucleotides, the CDR3 is TGTGCCTGCAGCCAAGGAAGCAGTTCGGGACTCTATTACGAGCAGTACTTC. Protein: CACSQGSSSGLYYEQYF. This sequence joins TRBV4-2 and TRBJ2-7, with TRBD2 as a possible D gene (6 bases). The CDR3 sequence is 17 residues long. Germline lookup yields CDR1 LGHNA and CDR2 YNFKEQ.

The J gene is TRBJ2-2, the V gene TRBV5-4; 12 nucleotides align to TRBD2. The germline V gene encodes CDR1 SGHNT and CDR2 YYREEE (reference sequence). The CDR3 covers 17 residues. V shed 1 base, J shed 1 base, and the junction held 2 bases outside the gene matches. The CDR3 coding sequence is TGTGCCAGCAGCTTGCGACTAGCGGGAGAGAACACCGGGGAGCTGTTTTTT. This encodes CASSLRLAGENTGELFF.

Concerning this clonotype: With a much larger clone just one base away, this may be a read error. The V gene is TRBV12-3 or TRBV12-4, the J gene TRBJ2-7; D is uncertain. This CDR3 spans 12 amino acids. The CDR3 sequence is CVSSLSDGKQYF. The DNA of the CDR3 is TGTGTCAGCAGCTTGTCCGATGGGAAGCAGTACTTC.

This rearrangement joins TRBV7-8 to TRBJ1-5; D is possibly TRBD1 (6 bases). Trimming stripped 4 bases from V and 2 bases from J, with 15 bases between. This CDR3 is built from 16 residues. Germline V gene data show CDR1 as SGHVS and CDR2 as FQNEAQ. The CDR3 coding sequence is TGTGCCAGCAGCTCGTCGGGGGGCATGGGCAATCAGCCCCAGCATTTT. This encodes CASSSSGGMGNQPQHF.

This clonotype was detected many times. This CDR3 is CASSFGLAGGDEQYF. The CDR3 DNA reads TGTGCCAGCAGCTTCGGGCTAGCGGGCGGGGACGAGCAGTACTTC. The chain carries TRBV5-4 and TRBJ2-7, with TRBD2 matching over 8 bases. J gave up 5 bases and V 2 bases, and 9 bases lay outside the gene matches. Germline V CDR1 and CDR2: SGHNT, YYREEE (reference sequence). This CDR3 is 15 amino acids long.

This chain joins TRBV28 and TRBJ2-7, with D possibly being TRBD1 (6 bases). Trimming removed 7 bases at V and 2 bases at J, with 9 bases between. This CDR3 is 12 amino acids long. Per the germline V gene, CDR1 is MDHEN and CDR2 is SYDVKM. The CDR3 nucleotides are TGTGCCAGCACCACAGGGACCTACGAGCAGTACTTC. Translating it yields CASTTGTYEQYF.

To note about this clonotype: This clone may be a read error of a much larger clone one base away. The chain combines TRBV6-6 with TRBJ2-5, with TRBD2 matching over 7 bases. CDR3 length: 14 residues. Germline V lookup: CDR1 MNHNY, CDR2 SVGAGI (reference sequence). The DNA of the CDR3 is TGTACCAGCAGTTACGGGACTATCCAAGAGACCCAGTACTTC. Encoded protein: CTSSYGTIQETQYF.

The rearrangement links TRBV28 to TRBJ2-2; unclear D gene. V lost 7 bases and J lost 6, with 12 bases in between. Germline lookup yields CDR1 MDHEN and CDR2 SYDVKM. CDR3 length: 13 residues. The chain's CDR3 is CASNRYNPGELFF. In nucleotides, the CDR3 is TGTGCCAGCAACCGGTATAATCCCGGGGAGCTGTTTTTT.